The clone carrying this TCR beta chain came up many times. The antigen is not known. This sample was taken from a study of regulatory T cells in long-lasting Graves disease. Stated time point: newly diagnosed GD, antithyroid drugs for less than 3 months. Extracted PBMC RNA gave rise to the TCR library. Study-level points and caveats: Accuracy was perhaps lowered by the small sample size.

Germline-derived CDR1 and CDR2 are SGHAT and FQNNGV. Deletions cut 1 base from V and 4 bases from J, with 10 bases between. The length of the CDR3 is 14 residues. Building the TCR beta libraries relied on iRepertoire HTBI primers, and CDR3 regions underwent Arm-PCR. One entry per CDR3 protein results from TCRdb running MiXCR on the multiplex PCR reads. The sample lists 400,000 to 500,000 distinct CDR3 sequences, roughly 15% occurring once. The sample was also linked to a second study, of T cells in Graves' hyperthyroidism and ophthalmopathy. That publication notes: With a median lead of approximately 6 months before onset, the model predicted ophthalmopathy.

Sequencing was performed on peripheral blood mononuclear cells (PBMCs), taken at new diagnosis, from a patient treated with antithyroid drugs. The sequence was obtained from a woman in her 50s with Graves disease. The chain has TRBV11-2 and TRBJ1-2; D is unclear. The CDR3 DNA follows: TGTGCCAGCAGCTTAGGGGTAGGGATCTATGGCTACACCTTC. This translates into CASSLGVGIYGYTF.